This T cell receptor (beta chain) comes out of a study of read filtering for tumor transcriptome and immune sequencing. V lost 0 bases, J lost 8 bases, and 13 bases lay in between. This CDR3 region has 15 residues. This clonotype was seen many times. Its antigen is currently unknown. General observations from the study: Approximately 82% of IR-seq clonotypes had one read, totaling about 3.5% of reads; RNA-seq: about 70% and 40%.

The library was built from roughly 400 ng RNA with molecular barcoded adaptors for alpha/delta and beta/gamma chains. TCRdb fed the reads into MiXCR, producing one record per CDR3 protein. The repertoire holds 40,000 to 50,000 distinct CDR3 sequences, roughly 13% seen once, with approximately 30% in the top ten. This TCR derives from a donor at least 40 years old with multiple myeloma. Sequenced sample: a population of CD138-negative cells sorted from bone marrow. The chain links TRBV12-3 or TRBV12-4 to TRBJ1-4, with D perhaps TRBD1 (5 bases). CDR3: CASSLAWGVREKLFF. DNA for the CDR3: TGTGCCAGCAGTTTAGCTTGGGGGGTTAGGGAAAAACTGTTTTTT.